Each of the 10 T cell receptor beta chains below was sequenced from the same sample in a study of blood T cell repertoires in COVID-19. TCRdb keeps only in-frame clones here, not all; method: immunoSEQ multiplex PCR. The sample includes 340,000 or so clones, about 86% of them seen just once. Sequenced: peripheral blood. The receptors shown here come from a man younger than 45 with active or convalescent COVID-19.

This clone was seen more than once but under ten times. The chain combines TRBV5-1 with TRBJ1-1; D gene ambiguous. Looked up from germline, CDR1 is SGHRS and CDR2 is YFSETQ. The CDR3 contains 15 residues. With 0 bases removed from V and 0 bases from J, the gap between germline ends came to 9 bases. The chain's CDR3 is CASSLDRGMNTEAFF. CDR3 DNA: TGCGCCAGCAGCTTGGACCGGGGTATGAACACTGAAGCTTTCTTT.

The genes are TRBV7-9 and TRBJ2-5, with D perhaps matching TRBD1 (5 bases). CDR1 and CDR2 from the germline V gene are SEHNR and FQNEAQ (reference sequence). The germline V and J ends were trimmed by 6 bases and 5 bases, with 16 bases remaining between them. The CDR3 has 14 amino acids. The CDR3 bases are TGTGCCAGCAGTCGCGACAGTGTTTGGGAGACCCAGTACTTC. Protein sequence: CASSRDSVWETQYF.

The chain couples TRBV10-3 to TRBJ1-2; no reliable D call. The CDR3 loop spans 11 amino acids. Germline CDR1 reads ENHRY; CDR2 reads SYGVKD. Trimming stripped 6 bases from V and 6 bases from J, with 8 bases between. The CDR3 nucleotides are TGTGCCATCAGCAGTAGCGATGGCTACACCTTC. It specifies CAISSSDGYTF.

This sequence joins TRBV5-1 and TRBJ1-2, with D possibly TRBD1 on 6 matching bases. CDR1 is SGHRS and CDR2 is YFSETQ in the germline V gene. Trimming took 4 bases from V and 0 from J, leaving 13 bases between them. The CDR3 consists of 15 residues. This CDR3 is CASSPDSPANYGYTF. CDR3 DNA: TGCGCCAGCAGCCCGGACAGTCCAGCTAACTATGGCTACACCTTC.

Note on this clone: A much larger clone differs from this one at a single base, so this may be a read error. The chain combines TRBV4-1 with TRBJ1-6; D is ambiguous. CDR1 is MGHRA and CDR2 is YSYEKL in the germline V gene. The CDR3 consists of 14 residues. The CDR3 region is CTSSFTVNNSPLHF. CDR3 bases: TGCACCAGCAGCTTTACAGTTAATAATTCACCCCTCCACTTT.

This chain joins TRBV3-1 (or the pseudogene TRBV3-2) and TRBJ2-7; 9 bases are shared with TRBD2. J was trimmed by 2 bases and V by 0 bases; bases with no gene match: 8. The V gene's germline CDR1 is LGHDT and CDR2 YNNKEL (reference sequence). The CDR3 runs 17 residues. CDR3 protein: CASSQDLGSGGPYEQYF. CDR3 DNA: TGTGCCAGCAGCCAAGATCTCGGTAGCGGGGGACCCTACGAGCAGTACTTC.

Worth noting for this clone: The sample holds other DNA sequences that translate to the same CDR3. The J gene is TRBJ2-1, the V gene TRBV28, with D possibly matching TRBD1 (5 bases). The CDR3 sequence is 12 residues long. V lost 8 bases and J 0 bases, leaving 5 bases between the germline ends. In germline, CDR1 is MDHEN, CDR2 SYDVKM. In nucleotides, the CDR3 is TGTGCCAGCGGGGCCTCCTACAATGAGCAGTTCTTC. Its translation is CASGASYNEQFF.

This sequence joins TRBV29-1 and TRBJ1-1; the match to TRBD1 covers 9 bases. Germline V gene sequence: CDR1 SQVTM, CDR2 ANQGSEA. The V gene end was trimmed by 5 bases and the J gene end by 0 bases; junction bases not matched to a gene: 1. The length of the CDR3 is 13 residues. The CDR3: CSVWDRVNTEAFF. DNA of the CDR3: TGCAGCGTTTGGGACAGGGTGAACACTGAAGCTTTCTTT.

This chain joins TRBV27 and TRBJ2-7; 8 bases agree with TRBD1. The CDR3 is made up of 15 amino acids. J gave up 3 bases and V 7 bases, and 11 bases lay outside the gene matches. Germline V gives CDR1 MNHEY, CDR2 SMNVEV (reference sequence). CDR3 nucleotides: TGTGCCAGCAAAATCACCGGGACAGGTGGCTACGAGCAGTACTTC. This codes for CASKITGTGGYEQYF.

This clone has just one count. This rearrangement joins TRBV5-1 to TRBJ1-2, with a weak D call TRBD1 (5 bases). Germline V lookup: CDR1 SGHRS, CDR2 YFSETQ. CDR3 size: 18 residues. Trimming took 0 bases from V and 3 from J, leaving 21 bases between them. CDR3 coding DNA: TGCGCCAGCAGCTTGGCCTGGCAGGGACTTAGTTATGACTATGGCTACACCTTC. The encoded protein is CASSLAWQGLSYDYGYTF.